The present T cell receptor beta chain was sequenced within a study of tissue T cells after allogeneic stem cell transplantation. This CDR3 comprises 16 residues. From germline, CDR1 is NSHNY and CDR2 SYGAGN. V lost 0 bases and J 1 base, leaving 11 bases between the germline ends. Turning to this clone: Mouse germline and gene names are used. The read ends 1 residue early relative to the CDR3; the germline J gene fills the gap.

Libraries were prepared by immunoSEQ multiplex PCR; TCRdb keeps only in-frame clonotypes and omits some of them. The data contain a few thousand clones, roughly 53% of them singletons. The time point: mouse harvest day 14 after allogeneic transplant. Tail vein injection delivered 10^7 T-cell-depleted bone marrow cells and 10^6 splenic CD5+ T cells. The sequenced sample was gut tissue. The gene calls are TRBV13-1 and TRBJ2-1; tentatively, D is TRBD2 (7 bases). The clonotype originates from a female BALB/c mouse given C57BL/6 T cells with graft-versus-host disease after an allogeneic hematopoietic cell transplant. CDR3 loop: CASSDAWGANYAEQFF. The CDR3 bases that were read are TGTGCCAGCAGTGATGCTTGGGGGGCGAACTATGCTGAGCAGTTC.